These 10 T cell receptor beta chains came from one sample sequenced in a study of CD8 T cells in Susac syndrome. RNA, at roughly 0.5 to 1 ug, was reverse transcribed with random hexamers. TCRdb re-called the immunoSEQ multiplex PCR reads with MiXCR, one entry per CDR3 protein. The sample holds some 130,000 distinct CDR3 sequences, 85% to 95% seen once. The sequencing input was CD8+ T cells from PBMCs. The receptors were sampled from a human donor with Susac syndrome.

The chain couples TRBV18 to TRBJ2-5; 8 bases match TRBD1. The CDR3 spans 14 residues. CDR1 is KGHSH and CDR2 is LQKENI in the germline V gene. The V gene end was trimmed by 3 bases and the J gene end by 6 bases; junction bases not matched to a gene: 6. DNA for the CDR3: TGTGCCAGCTCACCTTGGACAGGGAGGAAGACCCAGTACTTC. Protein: CASSPWTGRKTQYF. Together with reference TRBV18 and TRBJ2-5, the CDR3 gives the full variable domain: NAGVMQNPRHLVRRRGQEARLRCSPMKGHSHVYWYRQLPEEGLKFMVYLQKENIIDESGMPKERFSAEFPKEGPSILRIQQVVRGDSAAYFCASSPWTGRKTQYFGPGTRLLVL.

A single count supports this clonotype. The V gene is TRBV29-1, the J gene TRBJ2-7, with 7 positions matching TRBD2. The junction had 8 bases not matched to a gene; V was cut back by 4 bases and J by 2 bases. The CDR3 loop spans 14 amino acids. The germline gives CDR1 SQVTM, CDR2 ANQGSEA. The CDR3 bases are TGCAGCGTTGCAACTAGCGCGAGAACCTACGAGCAGTACTTC. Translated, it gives CSVATSARTYEQYF.

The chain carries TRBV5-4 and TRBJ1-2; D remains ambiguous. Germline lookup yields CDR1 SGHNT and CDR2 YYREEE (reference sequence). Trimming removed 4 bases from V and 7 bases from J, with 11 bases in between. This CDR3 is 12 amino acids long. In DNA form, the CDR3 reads TGTGCCAGCAGCGTCGGGGAGGGTGGCTACACCTTC. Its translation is CASSVGEGGYTF.

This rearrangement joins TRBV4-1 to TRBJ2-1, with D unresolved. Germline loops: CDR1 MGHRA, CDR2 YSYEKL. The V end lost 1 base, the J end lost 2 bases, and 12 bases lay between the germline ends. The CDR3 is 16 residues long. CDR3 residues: CASSQGGQGPYNEQFF. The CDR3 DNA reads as TGCGCCAGCAGCCAAGGAGGTCAAGGCCCCTACAATGAGCAGTTCTTC.

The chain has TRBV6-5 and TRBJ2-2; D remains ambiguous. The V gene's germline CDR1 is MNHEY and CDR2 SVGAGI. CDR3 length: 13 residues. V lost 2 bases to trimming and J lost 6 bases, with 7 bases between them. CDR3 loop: CASSYVSSGELFF. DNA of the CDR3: TGTGCCAGCAGTTACGTAAGCTCCGGGGAGCTGTTTTTT.

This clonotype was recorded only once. The CDR3 DNA follows: TGTGCCACCAGTGAGACCCCGGGACTAGCGGGACTAGGGCCCCTCGAGCAGTACTTC. Encoded protein: CATSETPGLAGLGPLEQYF. This chain links TRBV24-1 with TRBJ2-7, with 13 bases lining up with TRBD2. The CDR3 spans 19 residues. The germline V gene has CDR1 KGHDR and CDR2 SFDVKD. Losses at the gene ends were 4 bases for V and 6 bases for J; bases not matched to a gene: 17.

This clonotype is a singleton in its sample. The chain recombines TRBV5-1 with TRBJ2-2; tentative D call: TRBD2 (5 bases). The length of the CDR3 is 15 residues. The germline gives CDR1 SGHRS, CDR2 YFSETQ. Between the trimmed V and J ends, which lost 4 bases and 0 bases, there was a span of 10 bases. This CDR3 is CASSADGANTGELFF. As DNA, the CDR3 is TGCGCCAGCAGCGCGGACGGGGCGAACACCGGGGAGCTGTTTTTT.

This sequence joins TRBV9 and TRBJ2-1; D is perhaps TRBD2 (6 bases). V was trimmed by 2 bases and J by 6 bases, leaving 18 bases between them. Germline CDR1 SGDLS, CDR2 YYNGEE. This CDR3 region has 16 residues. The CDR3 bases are TGTGCCAGCAGCGTGCCCCGGGACTTAAATACCAATGAGCAGTTCTTC. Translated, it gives CASSVPRDLNTNEQFF.

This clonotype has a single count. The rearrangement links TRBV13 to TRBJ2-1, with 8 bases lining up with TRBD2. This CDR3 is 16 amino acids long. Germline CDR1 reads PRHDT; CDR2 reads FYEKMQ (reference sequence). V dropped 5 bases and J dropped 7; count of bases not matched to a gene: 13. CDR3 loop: CASSLPGSGNRNEQFF. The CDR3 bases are TGTGCCAGCAGCCTCCCAGGTAGCGGGAATCGGAATGAGCAGTTCTTC.

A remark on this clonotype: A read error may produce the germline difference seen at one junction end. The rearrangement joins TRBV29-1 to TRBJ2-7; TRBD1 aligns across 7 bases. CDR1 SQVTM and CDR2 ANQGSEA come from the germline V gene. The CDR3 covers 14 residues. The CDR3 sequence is CSVEEPGGIYEQYF. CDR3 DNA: TGCAGCGTCGAAGAGCCAGGGGGAATCTACGAGCAGTACTTC.